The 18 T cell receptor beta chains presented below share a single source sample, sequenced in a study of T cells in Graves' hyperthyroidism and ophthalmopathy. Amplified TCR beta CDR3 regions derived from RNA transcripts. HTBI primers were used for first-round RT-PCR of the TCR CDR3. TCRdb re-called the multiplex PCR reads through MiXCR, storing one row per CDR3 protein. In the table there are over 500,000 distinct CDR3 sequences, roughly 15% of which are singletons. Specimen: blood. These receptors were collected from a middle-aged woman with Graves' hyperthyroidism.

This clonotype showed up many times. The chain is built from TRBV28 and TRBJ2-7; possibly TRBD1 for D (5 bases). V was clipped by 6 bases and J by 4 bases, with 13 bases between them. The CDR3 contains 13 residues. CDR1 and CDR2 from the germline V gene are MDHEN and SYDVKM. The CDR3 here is CASSEGAEYEQYF. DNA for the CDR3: TGTGCCAGCAGCGAAGGGGCAGAATACGAGCAGTACTTC.

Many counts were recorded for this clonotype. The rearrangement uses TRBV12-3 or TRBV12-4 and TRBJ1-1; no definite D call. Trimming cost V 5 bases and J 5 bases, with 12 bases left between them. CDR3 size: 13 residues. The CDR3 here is CASSGQIGTEAFF. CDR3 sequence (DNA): TGTGCCAGCAGTGGCCAAATAGGGACTGAAGCTTTCTTT.

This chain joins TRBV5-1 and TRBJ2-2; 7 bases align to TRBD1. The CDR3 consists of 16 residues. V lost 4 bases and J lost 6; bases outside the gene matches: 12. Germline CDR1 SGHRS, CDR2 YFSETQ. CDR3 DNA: TGCGCCAGCAGCCAGAAGGGGGCGCGGTTAGCCGGGGAGCTGTTTTTT. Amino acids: CASSQKGARLAGELFF. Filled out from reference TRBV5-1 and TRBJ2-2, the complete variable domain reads KAGVTQTPRYLIKTRGQQVTLSCSPISGHRSVSWYQQTPGQGLQFLFEYFSETQRNKGNFPGRFSGRQFSNSRSEMNVSTLELGDSALYLCASSQKGARLAGELFFGEGSRLTVL.

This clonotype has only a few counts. CDR3 sequence reads: CAISEVWDSGEKLFF. In DNA form, the CDR3 reads TGTGCCATCAGTGAAGTCTGGGACAGCGGAGAAAAACTGTTTTTT. The chain uses TRBV10-3 and TRBJ1-4; 7 bases align to TRBD1. Germline CDR1 and CDR2: ENHRY and SYGVKD. There are 15 residues in the CDR3. V was pared by 3 bases and J by 8 bases, with 9 bases of the junction left unmatched.

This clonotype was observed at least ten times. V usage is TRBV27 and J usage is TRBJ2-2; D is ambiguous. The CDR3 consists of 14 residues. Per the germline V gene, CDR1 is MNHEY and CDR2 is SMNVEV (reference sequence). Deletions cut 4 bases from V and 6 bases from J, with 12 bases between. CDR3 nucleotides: TGTGCCAGCAGTTCCCAGACGTGGGCCGGGGAGCTGTTTTTT. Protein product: CASSSQTWAGELFF.

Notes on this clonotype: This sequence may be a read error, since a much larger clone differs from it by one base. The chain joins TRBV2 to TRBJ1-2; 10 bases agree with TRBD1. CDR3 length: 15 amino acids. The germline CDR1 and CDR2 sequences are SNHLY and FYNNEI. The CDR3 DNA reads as TGTGCCAGCAGGGGCCGACAGGGGGCTAAGGATGGCTGCACCTTC. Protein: CASRGRQGAKDGCTF.

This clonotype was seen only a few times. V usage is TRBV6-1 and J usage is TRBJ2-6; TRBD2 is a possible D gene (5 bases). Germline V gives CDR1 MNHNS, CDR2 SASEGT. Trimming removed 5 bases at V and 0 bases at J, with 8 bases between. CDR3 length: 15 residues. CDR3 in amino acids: CASSSEASGANVLTF. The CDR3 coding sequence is TGTGCCAGCAGTTCGGAGGCCTCTGGGGCCAACGTCCTGACTTTC.

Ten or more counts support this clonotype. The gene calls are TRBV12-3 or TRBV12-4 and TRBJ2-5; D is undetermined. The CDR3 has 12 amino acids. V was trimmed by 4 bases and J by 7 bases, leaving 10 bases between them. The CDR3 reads CASSYGLGTQYF. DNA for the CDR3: TGTGCCAGCAGTTACGGGCTGGGGACCCAGTACTTC.

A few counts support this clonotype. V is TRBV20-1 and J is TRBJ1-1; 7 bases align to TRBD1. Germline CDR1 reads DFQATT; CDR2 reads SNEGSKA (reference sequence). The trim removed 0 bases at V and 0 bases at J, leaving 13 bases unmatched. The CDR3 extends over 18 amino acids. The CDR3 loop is CSARDRANRGPLNTEAFF. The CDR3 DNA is TGCAGTGCTAGAGACCGGGCTAACAGGGGACCCTTGAACACTGAAGCTTTCTTT.

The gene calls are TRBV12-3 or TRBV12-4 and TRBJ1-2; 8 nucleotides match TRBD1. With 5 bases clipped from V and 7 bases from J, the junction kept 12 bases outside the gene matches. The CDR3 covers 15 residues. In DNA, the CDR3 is TGTGCCAGCAGTACCCGGACAGGGCGGCCAGGTGGCTACACCTTC. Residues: CASSTRTGRPGGYTF.

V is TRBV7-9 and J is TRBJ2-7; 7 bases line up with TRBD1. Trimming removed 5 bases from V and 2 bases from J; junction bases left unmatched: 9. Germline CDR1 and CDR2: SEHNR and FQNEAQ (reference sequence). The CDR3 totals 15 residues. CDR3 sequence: CASSDDRVRPYEQYF. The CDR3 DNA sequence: TGTGCCAGCAGCGACGACAGGGTCAGGCCCTACGAGCAGTACTTC. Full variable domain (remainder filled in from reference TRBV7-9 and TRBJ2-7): DTGVSQNPRHKITKRGQNVTFRCDPISEHNRLYWYRQTLGQGPEFLTYFQNEAQLEKSRLLSDRFSAERPKGSFSTLEIQRTEQGDSAMYLCASSDDRVRPYEQYFGPGTRLTVT.

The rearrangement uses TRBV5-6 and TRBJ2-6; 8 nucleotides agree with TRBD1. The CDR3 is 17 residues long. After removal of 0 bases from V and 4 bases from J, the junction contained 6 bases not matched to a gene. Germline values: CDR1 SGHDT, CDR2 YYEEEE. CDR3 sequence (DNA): TGTGCCAGCAGCTTGGTCCAGGGGGCGACGGGGGCCAACGTCCTGACTTTC. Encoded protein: CASSLVQGATGANVLTF.

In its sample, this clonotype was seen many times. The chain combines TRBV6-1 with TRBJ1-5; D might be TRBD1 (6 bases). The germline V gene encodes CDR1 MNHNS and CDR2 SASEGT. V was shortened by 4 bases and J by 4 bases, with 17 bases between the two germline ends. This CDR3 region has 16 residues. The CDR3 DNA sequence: TGTGCCAGCAGTGCCGGGGGGGGCCTTCTAAATCAGCCCCAGCATTTT. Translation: CASSAGGGLLNQPQHF.

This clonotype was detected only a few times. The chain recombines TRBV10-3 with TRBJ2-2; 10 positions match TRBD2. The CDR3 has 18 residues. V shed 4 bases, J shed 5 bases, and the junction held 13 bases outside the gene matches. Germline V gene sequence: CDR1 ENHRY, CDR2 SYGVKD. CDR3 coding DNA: TGTGCCATCAGTGGGGCTAGCGGGAGTGAAAAAGGAACCGGGGAGCTGTTTTTT. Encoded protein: CAISGASGSEKGTGELFF.

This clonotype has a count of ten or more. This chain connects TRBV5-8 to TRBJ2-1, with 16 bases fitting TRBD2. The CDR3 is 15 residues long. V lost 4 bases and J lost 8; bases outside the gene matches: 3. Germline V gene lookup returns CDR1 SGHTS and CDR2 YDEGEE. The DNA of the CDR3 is TGTGCCAGCAGCCCGGGACTAGCGGGGGGGGATGAGCAGTTCTTC. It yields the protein CASSPGLAGGDEQFF.

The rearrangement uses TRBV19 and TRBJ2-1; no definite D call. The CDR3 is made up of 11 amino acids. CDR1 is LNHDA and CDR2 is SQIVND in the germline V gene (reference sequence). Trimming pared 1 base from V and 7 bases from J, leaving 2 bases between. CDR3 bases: TGTGCCAGTAGTATAGTTAATGAGCAGTTCTTC. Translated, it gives CASSIVNEQFF. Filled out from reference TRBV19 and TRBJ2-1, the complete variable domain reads DGGITQSPKYLFRKEGQNVTLSCEQNLNHDAMYWYRQDPGQGLRLIYYSQIVNDFQKGDIAEGYSVSREKKESFPLTVTSAQKNPTAFYLCASSIVNEQFFGPGTRLTVL.

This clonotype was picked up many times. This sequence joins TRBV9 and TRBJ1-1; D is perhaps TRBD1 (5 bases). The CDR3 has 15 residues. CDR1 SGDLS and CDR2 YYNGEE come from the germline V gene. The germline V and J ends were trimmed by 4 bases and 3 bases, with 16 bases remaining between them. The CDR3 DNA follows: TGTGCCAGCAGCCTGGGACCAGAAGGGTACACTGAAGCTTTCTTT. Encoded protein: CASSLGPEGYTEAFF.

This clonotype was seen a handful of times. CDR3: CATSAHGLSNQPQHF. The CDR3 DNA is TGTGCCACCAGTGCGCACGGACTTAGCAATCAGCCCCAGCATTTT. The V and J genes are TRBV24-1 and TRBJ1-5; D not resolved. Between the trimmed V and J ends, which lost 5 bases and 0 bases, there was a span of 10 bases. CDR1 is KGHDR and CDR2 is SFDVKD in the germline V gene. This CDR3 region has 15 residues.